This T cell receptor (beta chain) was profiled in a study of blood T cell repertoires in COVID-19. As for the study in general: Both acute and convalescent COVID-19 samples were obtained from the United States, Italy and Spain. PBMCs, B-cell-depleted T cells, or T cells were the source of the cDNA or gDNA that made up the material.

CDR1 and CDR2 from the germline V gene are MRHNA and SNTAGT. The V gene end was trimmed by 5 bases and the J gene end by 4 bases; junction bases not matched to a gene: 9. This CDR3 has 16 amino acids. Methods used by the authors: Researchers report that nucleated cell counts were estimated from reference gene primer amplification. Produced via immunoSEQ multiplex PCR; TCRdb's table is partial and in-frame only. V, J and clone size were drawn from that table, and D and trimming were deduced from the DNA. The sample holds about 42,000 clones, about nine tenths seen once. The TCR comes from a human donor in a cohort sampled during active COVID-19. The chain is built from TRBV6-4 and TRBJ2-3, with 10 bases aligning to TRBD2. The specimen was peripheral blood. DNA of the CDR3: TGTGCCAGCAGTCCGAAGAGCGGGGGGGCCCCAGATACGCAGTATTTT. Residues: CASSPKSGGAPDTQYF.